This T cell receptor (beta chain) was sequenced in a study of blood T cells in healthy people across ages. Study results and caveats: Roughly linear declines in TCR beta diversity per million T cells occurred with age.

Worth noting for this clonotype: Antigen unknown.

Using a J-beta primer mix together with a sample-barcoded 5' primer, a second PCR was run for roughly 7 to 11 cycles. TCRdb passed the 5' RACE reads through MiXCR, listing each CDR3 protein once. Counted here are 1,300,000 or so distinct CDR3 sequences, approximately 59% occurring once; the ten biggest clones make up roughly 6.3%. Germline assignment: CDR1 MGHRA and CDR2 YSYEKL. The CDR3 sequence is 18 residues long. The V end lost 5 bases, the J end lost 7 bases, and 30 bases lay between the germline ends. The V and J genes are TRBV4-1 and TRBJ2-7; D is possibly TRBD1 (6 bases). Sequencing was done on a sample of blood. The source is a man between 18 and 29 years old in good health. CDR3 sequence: CASSKGPNRVRSYNEQYF. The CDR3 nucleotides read TGCGCCAGCAGCAAAGGTCCCAACAGGGTGAGGTCCTACAATGAGCAGTACTTC.